Below, 31 T cell receptor beta chains from the same sample are listed, as sequenced in a study of Graves' ophthalmopathy and Graves' hyperthyroidism. The study amplified TCR beta CDR3 regions using RNA transcripts. First-round RT-PCR relied on HTBI primers, and a second-round multiplex PCR came next. TCRdb reprocessed the multiplex PCR reads with MiXCR, giving one entry per CDR3 protein. The profile shows some 400,000 distinct CDR3 sequences, about 17% of them singletons. Sequenced material: peripheral blood. The receptors stem from a woman younger than 35 with Graves' ophthalmopathy.

This clonotype appeared many times. This chain uses TRBV29-1 with TRBJ2-7; the D gene could be TRBD1 or TRBD2 (5 bases each). The V gene lost 4 bases and the J gene lost 6 bases, with 13 bases spanning the gap. Germline CDR1 is SQVTM and CDR2 is ANQGSEA. The CDR3 has 12 amino acids. As DNA, the CDR3 is TGCAGCGTTGCAGGGATTGGGGGCGAGCAGTACTTC. Translated, it gives CSVAGIGGEQYF.

Many counts were recorded for this clonotype. The V gene is TRBV29-1, the J gene TRBJ2-5; a possible D gene is TRBD2 (5 bases). V lost 5 bases and J lost 2, with 18 bases in between. Germline V gives CDR1 SQVTM, CDR2 ANQGSEA. The CDR3 extends over 15 amino acids. The CDR3 coding sequence is TGCAGCGTTTCGGAGACTATGACTTATCAAGAGACCCAGTACTTC. Its translation: CSVSETMTYQETQYF.

This clonotype was recorded at least ten times. The rearrangement links TRBV5-1 to TRBJ1-1; TRBD1 matches at 10 bases. The CDR3 contains 15 residues. Trimming removed 0 bases from V and 6 bases from J; junction bases left unmatched: 5. Germline CDR1 SGHRS, CDR2 YFSETQ. CDR3 DNA sequence: TGCGCCAGCAGCTTGGCCGGGACAGGGGTGGCTGAAGCTTTCTTT. Its protein is CASSLAGTGVAEAFF. The full variable domain, rest sourced from reference TRBV5-1 and TRBJ1-1, is KAGVTQTPRYLIKTRGQQVTLSCSPISGHRSVSWYQQTPGQGLQFLFEYFSETQRNKGNFPGRFSGRQFSNSRSEMNVSTLELGDSALYLCASSLAGTGVAEAFFGQGTRLTVV.

This clonotype has more than one count but fewer than ten. V gene TRBV6-1 combines with J gene TRBJ1-5; weak D call: TRBD1 (5 bases). Germline V gene data show CDR1 as MNHNS and CDR2 as SASEGT. The V end was cut by 4 bases, the J end by 2 bases, with 12 bases between. The CDR3 has 15 residues. The CDR3 DNA reads TGTGCCAGCAGTGTAGCGGGGGGAGGCAATCAGCCCCAGCATTTT. It translates to CASSVAGGGNQPQHF.

This clonotype was counted ten times or more. V is TRBV6-2 or TRBV6-3 and J is TRBJ2-7; tentatively, D is TRBD1 or TRBD2 (9 bases each). The CDR3 has 18 residues. Germline CDR1 reads MNHEY; CDR2 reads SVGEGT. V was cut by 4 bases and J by 2 bases, with 24 bases left in between. DNA of the CDR3: TGTGCCAGCAGTTGGGACAGGGTACCGCGGGAGGGAACCTACGAGCAGTACTTC. Its protein is CASSWDRVPREGTYEQYF.

The gene calls are TRBV28 and TRBJ2-7; TRBD2 agrees at 11 bases. The germline gives CDR1 MDHEN, CDR2 SYDVKM. The junction had 6 bases not matched to a gene; V was cut back by 5 bases and J by 3 bases. The CDR3 totals 15 residues. Written as DNA, the CDR3 is TGTGCCAGCAGTGGACTAGCGGGCGCATACTACGAGCAGTACTTC. The encoded protein is CASSGLAGAYYEQYF.

The table lists this clonotype with many counts. The chain links TRBV11-1 to TRBJ2-7; unclear D gene. The V end lost 3 bases, the J end lost 3 bases, and 12 bases lay between the germline ends. The CDR3 length is 14 residues. Germline CDR1 is SGHAT and CDR2 is FQDESV (reference sequence). The CDR3 region is CASSLLSPGYEQYF. For the CDR3, the DNA is TGTGCCAGCAGCTTGCTAAGTCCCGGCTACGAGCAGTACTTC.

The V and J genes are TRBV7-8 and TRBJ2-7; D gene uncertain. This CDR3 spans 13 amino acids. Germline V gene lookup returns CDR1 SGHVS and CDR2 FQNEAQ. Trimming removed 5 bases at V and 2 bases at J, with 10 bases between. This chain's CDR3 is CASSTRHPYEQYF. The CDR3 DNA reads TGTGCCAGCAGCACCCGACACCCCTACGAGCAGTACTTC.

This clonotype was counted at least ten times. The rearrangement uses TRBV19 and TRBJ2-5, with D hard to call. There are 12 residues in the CDR3. Germline CDR1 is LNHDA and CDR2 is SQIVND (reference sequence). V lost 4 bases, J lost 2 bases, and 5 bases lay in between. The CDR3 spells CASSNLQETQYF. In nucleotides, the CDR3 is TGTGCCAGTAGTAATCTACAAGAGACCCAGTACTTC.

V gene TRBV6-1 combines with J gene TRBJ2-7; maybe TRBD2 (6 bases). The CDR3 sequence is 16 residues long. The germline gives CDR1 MNHNS, CDR2 SASEGT. Trimming removed 5 bases at V and 4 bases at J, with 21 bases between. As DNA, the CDR3 is TGTGCCAGCAGTAACCGCGGGGACGGAGTAGGATACGAGCAGTACTTC. Translated: CASSNRGDGVGYEQYF.

This clonotype turned up a few times. This could be a read error, since a much larger clone is one nucleotide away. The chain uses TRBV11-2 and TRBJ2-7, with D hard to call. This CDR3 region has 14 residues. V gave up 7 bases and J gave up 5 bases, with 18 bases separating them. Germline values: CDR1 SGHAT, CDR2 FQNNGV. In DNA form, the CDR3 reads TGTGCCAGCATCTCCAACCTCGAGGATGACGAGCAGTACTTC. Translation gives CASISNLEDDEQYF.

This clonotype has a single count. The rearrangement joins TRBV19 to TRBJ1-2, with 7 bases that match TRBD1. Germline CDR1 and CDR2: LNHDA and SQIVND (reference sequence). This CDR3 spans 13 amino acids. Trimming at V came to 10 bases and at J to 2 bases, leaving 7 bases not matched to a gene. CDR3 region: CATGTELNYGYTF. The CDR3 DNA follows: TGTGCCACCGGGACAGAACTAAACTATGGCTACACCTTC. The full variable domain, rest sourced from reference TRBV19 and TRBJ1-2, is DGGITQSPKYLFRKEGQNVTLSCEQNLNHDAMYWYRQDPGQGLRLIYYSQIVNDFQKGDIAEGYSVSREKKESFPLTVTSAQKNPTAFYLCATGTELNYGYTFGSGTRLTVV.

This clonotype was detected many times. The J gene is TRBJ2-6, the V gene TRBV28; 9 bases align to TRBD1. The junction had 2 bases not matched to a gene; V was cut back by 3 bases and J by 11 bases. Germline V gives CDR1 MDHEN, CDR2 SYDVKM. The CDR3 runs 13 residues. CDR3 sequence reads: CASSLDRGDVLTF. CDR3 nucleotide sequence: TGTGCCAGCAGTTTGGACAGGGGAGACGTCCTGACTTTC. Variable domain in full (rest from reference TRBV28 and TRBJ2-6): DVKVTQSSRYLVKRTGEKVFLECVQDMDHENMFWYRQDPGLGLRLIYFSYDVKMKEKGDIPEGYSVSREKKERFSLILESASTNQTSMYLCASSLDRGDVLTFGAGSRLTVL.

The V call is TRBV28, the J call TRBJ1-3; D possibly corresponds to TRBD1 (6 bases). The CDR3 runs to 12 residues. Trimming removed 5 bases at V and 10 bases at J, with 12 bases between. Looked up from germline, CDR1 is MDHEN and CDR2 is SYDVKM. The CDR3 is CASSPTGFTIYF. The DNA for the CDR3 is TGTGCCAGCAGTCCCACAGGGTTTACCATATATTTT.

This clonotype was seen many times. One end of the junction does not line up with germline, which may come from a read error. The chain combines TRBV30 with TRBJ2-7, with a possible D match to TRBD2 (6 bases). Germline V gene sequence: CDR1 GTSNPN, CDR2 SVGIG (reference sequence). The CDR3 runs 15 residues. CDR3 sequence (DNA): TGTGCCCGGAGTGTACAGACCGGGAGCTCCTACGAGCAGTACTTC. Its protein product is CARSVQTGSSYEQYF.

This clonotype was observed at least ten times. The V gene is TRBV6-5, the J gene TRBJ2-5; D is unclear. The CDR3 length is 14 residues. Germline V gives CDR1 MNHEY, CDR2 SVGAGI. Trimming pared 0 bases from V and 5 bases from J, leaving 10 bases between. CDR3 sequence reads: CASSYSTVSETQYF. The CDR3 DNA sequence: TGTGCCAGCAGTTACTCGACGGTCTCGGAGACCCAGTACTTC.

This clonotype appeared many times. The chain joins TRBV19 to TRBJ2-5; D is tentatively TRBD1 or TRBD2 (6 bases each). The CDR3 length is 15 residues. Trimming stripped 6 bases from V and 5 bases from J, with 19 bases between. Germline-derived CDR1 and CDR2 are LNHDA and SQIVND (reference sequence). CDR3 sequence: CASSKNDRGRETQYF. CDR3 sequence (DNA): TGTGCCAGTAGCAAAAACGACCGGGGGCGGGAGACCCAGTACTTC.

The table lists this clonotype with many counts. This chain joins TRBV28 and TRBJ2-2; perhaps TRBD1 as D (7 bases). The V end was cut by 4 bases, the J end by 1 base, with 13 bases between. The CDR3 covers 16 residues. The germline CDR1 and CDR2 sequences are MDHEN and SYDVKM. CDR3 residues: CASSSGGTENTGELFF. As DNA, the CDR3 is TGTGCCAGCAGTTCAGGGGGGACAGAGAACACCGGGGAGCTGTTTTTT. Together with reference TRBV28 and TRBJ2-2, the CDR3 gives the full variable domain: DVKVTQSSRYLVKRTGEKVFLECVQDMDHENMFWYRQDPGLGLRLIYFSYDVKMKEKGDIPEGYSVSREKKERFSLILESASTNQTSMYLCASSSGGTENTGELFFGEGSRLTVL.

This clonotype was found many times. This rearrangement joins TRBV28 to TRBJ1-6, with 11 nucleotides matching TRBD1. CDR3 size: 17 residues. Germline V lookup: CDR1 MDHEN, CDR2 SYDVKM. V shed 5 bases and J 1 base; nucleotides not matched to a gene: 4. In nucleotides, the CDR3 is TGTGCCAGCAGTACGGGACAGGGGGTGTCCTATAATTCACCCCTCCACTTT. Its protein product is CASSTGQGVSYNSPLHF.

This clonotype came up many times. The chain combines TRBV27 with TRBJ1-5; D uncertain. Germline CDR1 and CDR2: MNHEY and SMNVEV (reference sequence). The CDR3 covers 15 residues. Trimming removed 1 base at V and 2 bases at J, with 9 bases between. CDR3 nucleotide sequence: TGTGCCAGCAGTTTATACCAGGACGGCAATCAGCCCCAGCATTTT. Its translation: CASSLYQDGNQPQHF.

In its sample, this clonotype was seen many times. The chain uses TRBV12-3 or TRBV12-4 and TRBJ2-2; D remains ambiguous. This CDR3 is built from 16 residues. Between the trimmed V and J ends, which lost 3 bases and 3 bases, there was a span of 14 bases. CDR3: CASSFRASIDTGELFF. In DNA form, the CDR3 reads TGTGCCAGCAGTTTCCGGGCCTCGATTGACACCGGGGAGCTGTTTTTT.

This sequence joins TRBV5-1 and TRBJ2-7, with 13 positions matching TRBD2. The CDR3 runs 16 residues. Trimming cost V 0 bases and J 4 bases; bases outside gene matches: 4. CDR1 and CDR2 from the germline V gene are SGHRS and YFSETQ. DNA for the CDR3: TGCGCCAGCAGCTTGGCCTGGGGACTAGCGGGATACGAGCAGTACTTC. It encodes CASSLAWGLAGYEQYF.

This clonotype was observed at least ten times. The V call is TRBV7-3, the J call TRBJ1-1; 8 nucleotides align to TRBD1. Losses at the gene ends were 5 bases for V and 1 base for J; bases not matched to a gene: 3. The length of the CDR3 is 14 residues. From germline, CDR1 is SGHTA and CDR2 FQGTGA. The CDR3 region has the DNA TGTGCCAGCAGCATACAGGGGGGGAACACTGAAGCTTTCTTT. It encodes CASSIQGGNTEAFF.

This clonotype has at least ten counts. V is TRBV5-1 and J is TRBJ1-1; TRBD1 matches 8 bases. The CDR3 totals 15 residues. V was clipped by 1 base and J by 6 bases; unmatched bases: 8. Germline-derived CDR1 and CDR2 are SGHRS and YFSETQ. CDR3 nucleotide sequence: TGCGCCAGCAGCTTGTATTCAGGGGGCGCCGCTGAAGCTTTCTTT. This sequence encodes CASSLYSGGAAEAFF.

This clonotype was counted only a few times. The chain combines TRBV12-3 or TRBV12-4 with TRBJ1-2; 8 bases are a match to TRBD1. The CDR3 is made up of 17 amino acids. The trim removed 1 base at V and 5 bases at J, leaving 12 bases unmatched. Here the CDR3 reads CASSLGGQGGEKYGYTF. In DNA, the CDR3 is TGTGCCAGCAGTTTAGGAGGACAGGGAGGGGAGAAATATGGCTACACCTTC.

The rearrangement links TRBV6-2 or TRBV6-3 to TRBJ2-7, with 9 nucleotides matching TRBD2. This CDR3 region has 16 residues. The V gene's germline CDR1 is MNHEY and CDR2 SVGEGT. Trimming at V came to 8 bases and at J to 7 bases, leaving 18 bases not matched to a gene. CDR3 coding DNA: TGTGCCAGCGCCAAGTGGCGGGAGGGCCGCGCGGGAGAGCAGTACTTC. Translated, it gives CASAKWREGRAGEQYF.

Many counts were recorded for this clonotype. The gene calls are TRBV28 and TRBJ2-7, with a possible D match to TRBD1 (7 bases). V was cut by 2 bases and J by 0 bases, with 8 bases left in between. The CDR3 runs 14 residues. Germline loops: CDR1 MDHEN, CDR2 SYDVKM. CDR3 coding DNA: TGTGCCAGCAGTTTACAGGGGGGCTCCTACGAGCAGTACTTC. Protein sequence: CASSLQGGSYEQYF.

Many counts were recorded for this clonotype. The chain recombines TRBV20-1 with TRBJ2-4, with D maybe TRBD2 (6 bases). Trimming stripped 3 bases from V and 0 bases from J, with 18 bases between. The CDR3 is 17 residues long. CDR1 DFQATT and CDR2 SNEGSKA come from the germline V gene (reference sequence). Here the CDR3 reads CSARDHSGRRAKNIQYF. Here the CDR3 DNA reads TGCAGTGCTAGGGACCATTCAGGGAGGCGAGCCAAAAACATTCAGTACTTC.

This clonotype was observed at least ten times. The chain has TRBV13 and TRBJ2-7; 8 nucleotides line up with TRBD1. Germline V gene lookup returns CDR1 PRHDT and CDR2 FYEKMQ (reference sequence). The CDR3 spans 13 residues. V trimming: 5 bases; J trimming: 5 bases; junction bases outside the gene matches: 5. CDR3 sequence reads: CASSQDRGHEQYF. The CDR3 region has the DNA TGTGCCAGCAGCCAAGACAGGGGCCACGAGCAGTACTTC.

Ten or more counts support this clonotype. The J gene is TRBJ2-7, the V gene TRBV27, with 8 positions matching TRBD1. J lost 2 bases, V lost 5 bases, and 8 bases had no gene match. This CDR3 has 15 residues. CDR1 is MNHEY and CDR2 is SMNVEV in the germline V gene (reference sequence). The CDR3 nucleotides are TGTGCCAGCAGTCCGAGGGGGACAGGCCCCTACGAGCAGTACTTC. Translated: CASSPRGTGPYEQYF.

This clonotype occurred many times. This rearrangement joins TRBV28 to TRBJ1-5; 9 bases line up with TRBD1. V trimming: 7 bases; J trimming: 2 bases; junction bases outside the gene matches: 9. CDR3 length: 16 amino acids. Germline CDR1 is MDHEN and CDR2 is SYDVKM. The CDR3 loop is CASTTGGESGNQPQHF. The DNA of the CDR3 is TGTGCCAGCACCACAGGGGGCGAATCGGGCAATCAGCCCCAGCATTTT.